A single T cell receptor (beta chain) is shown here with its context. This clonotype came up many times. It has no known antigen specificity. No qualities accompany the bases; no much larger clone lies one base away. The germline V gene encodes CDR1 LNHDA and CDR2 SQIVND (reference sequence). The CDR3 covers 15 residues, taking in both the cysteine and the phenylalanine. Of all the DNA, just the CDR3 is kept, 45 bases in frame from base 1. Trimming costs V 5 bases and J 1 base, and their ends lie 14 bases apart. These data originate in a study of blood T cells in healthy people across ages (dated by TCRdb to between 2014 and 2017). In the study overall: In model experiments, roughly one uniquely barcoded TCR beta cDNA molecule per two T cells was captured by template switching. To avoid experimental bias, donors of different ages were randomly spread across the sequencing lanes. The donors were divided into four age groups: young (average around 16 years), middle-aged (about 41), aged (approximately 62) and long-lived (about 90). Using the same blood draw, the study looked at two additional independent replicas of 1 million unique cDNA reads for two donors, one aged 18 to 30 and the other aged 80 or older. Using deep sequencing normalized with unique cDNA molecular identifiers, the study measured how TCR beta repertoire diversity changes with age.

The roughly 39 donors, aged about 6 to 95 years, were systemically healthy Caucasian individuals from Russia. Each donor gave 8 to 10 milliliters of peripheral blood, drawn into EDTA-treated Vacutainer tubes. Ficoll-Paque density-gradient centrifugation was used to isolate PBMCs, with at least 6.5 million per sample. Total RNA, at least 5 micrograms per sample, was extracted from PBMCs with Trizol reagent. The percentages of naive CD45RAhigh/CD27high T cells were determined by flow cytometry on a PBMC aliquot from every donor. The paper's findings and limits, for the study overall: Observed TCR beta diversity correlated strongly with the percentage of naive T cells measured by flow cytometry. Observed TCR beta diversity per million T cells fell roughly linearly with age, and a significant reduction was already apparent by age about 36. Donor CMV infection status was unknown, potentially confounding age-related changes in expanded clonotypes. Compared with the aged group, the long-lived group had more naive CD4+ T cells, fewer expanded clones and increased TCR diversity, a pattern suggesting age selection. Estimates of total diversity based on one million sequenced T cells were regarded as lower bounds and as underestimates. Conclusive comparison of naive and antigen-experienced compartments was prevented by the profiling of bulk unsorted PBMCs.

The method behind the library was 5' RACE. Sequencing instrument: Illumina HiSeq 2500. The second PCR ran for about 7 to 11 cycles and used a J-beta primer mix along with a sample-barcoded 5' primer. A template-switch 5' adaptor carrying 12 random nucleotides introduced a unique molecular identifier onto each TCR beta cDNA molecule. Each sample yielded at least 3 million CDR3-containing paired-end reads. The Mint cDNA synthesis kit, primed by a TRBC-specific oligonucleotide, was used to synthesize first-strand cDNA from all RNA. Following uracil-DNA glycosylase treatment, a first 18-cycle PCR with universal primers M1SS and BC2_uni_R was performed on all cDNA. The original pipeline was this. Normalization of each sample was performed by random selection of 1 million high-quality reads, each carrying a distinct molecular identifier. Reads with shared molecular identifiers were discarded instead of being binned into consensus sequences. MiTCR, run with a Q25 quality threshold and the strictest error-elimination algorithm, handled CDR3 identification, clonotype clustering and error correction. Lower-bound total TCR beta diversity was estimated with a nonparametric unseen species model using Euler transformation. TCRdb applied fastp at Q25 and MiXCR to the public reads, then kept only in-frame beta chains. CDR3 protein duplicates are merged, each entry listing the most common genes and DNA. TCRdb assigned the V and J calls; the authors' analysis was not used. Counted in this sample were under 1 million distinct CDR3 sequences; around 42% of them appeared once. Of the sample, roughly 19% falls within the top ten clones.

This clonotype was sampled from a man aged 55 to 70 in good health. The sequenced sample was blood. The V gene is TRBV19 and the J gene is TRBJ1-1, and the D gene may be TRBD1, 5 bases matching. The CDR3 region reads CASSHRDAANTEAFF. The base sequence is TGTGCCAGTAGTCACCGGGACGCCGCGAACACTGAAGCTTTCTTT.